What follows are 18 T cell receptor beta chains derived from one specimen sequenced in a study of blood T cell repertoires in COVID-19. Produced via immunoSEQ multiplex PCR; TCRdb's table is partial and in-frame only. The sample records 120,000 or so clones, 75% to 90% being singletons. Sequencing input: peripheral blood. The receptors originated from a man aged 70-80 years with active or convalescent COVID-19.

The gene calls are TRBV5-1 and TRBJ2-7; 7 positions agree with TRBD1. The CDR3 covers 14 residues. Germline V lookup: CDR1 SGHRS, CDR2 YFSETQ. The V gene end was trimmed by 4 bases and the J gene end by 2 bases; junction bases not matched to a gene: 6. The CDR3 spells CASSGQTGTYEQYF. The CDR3 DNA follows: TGCGCCAGCAGCGGCCAGACAGGGACCTACGAGCAGTACTTC.

The rearrangement joins TRBV18 to TRBJ2-1, with D possibly being TRBD1 (5 bases). Germline CDR1 KGHSH, CDR2 LQKENI. The V end lost 8 bases, the J end lost 4 bases, and 15 bases lay between the germline ends. The CDR3 is 14 residues long. CDR3 region: CASAIQGFYNEQFF. CDR3 DNA: TGTGCCAGCGCGATTCAGGGATTTTACAATGAGCAGTTCTTC. Full variable domain (remainder filled in from reference TRBV18 and TRBJ2-1): NAGVMQNPRHLVRRRGQEARLRCSPMKGHSHVYWYRQLPEEGLKFMVYLQKENIIDESGMPKERFSAEFPKEGPSILRIQQVVRGDSAAYFCASAIQGFYNEQFFGPGTRLTVL.

The CDR3, as DNA: TGTGCCAGCAGTACGCGGGGGGGCAATGAGCAGTTCTTC. This translates into CASSTRGGNEQFF. The gene calls are TRBV6-4 and TRBJ2-1; 9 bases fit TRBD2. CDR3 length: 13 residues. Trimming removed 5 bases from V and 6 bases from J; junction bases left unmatched: 2. Looked up from germline, CDR1 is MRHNA and CDR2 is SNTAGT.

The rearrangement joins TRBV7-2 to TRBJ2-2; tentative D call: TRBD2 (6 bases). The CDR3 consists of 18 residues. V lost 2 bases and J lost 5, with 21 bases in between. Germline V gene sequence: CDR1 SGHTA, CDR2 FQGNSA. The CDR3 sequence: CASSLIGGPFRETGELFF. The CDR3 DNA follows: TGTGCCAGCAGCTTAATAGGAGGGCCGTTCAGAGAGACCGGGGAGCTGTTTTTT.

This clone was detected once. V and J are TRBV3-1 (or the pseudogene TRBV3-2) and TRBJ2-3; 10 bases are a match to TRBD2. The V gene's germline CDR1 is LGHDT and CDR2 YNNKEL (reference sequence). The CDR3 covers 16 residues. Trimming cost V 4 bases and J 5 bases; bases outside gene matches: 9. The CDR3 sequence is CASSPRTSGSGDTQYF. In nucleotides, the CDR3 is TGTGCCAGCAGCCCCAGGACTAGCGGTTCGGGAGATACGCAGTATTTT.

J is TRBJ2-7 and V is TRBV28, with 8 nucleotides matching TRBD2. J gave up 4 bases and V 5 bases, and 16 bases lay outside the gene matches. Per the germline V gene, CDR1 is MDHEN and CDR2 is SYDVKM. The CDR3 extends over 17 amino acids. CDR3 sequence reads: CASSQIGRAGGGYEQYF. CDR3 nucleotides: TGTGCCAGCAGTCAGATCGGGCGGGCGGGAGGTGGATACGAGCAGTACTTC. Full variable domain (missing parts from reference TRBV28 and TRBJ2-7): DVKVTQSSRYLVKRTGEKVFLECVQDMDHENMFWYRQDPGLGLRLIYFSYDVKMKEKGDIPEGYSVSREKKERFSLILESASTNQTSMYLCASSQIGRAGGGYEQYFGPGTRLTVT.

The chain is built from TRBV30 and TRBJ2-3; no clear D. In germline, CDR1 is GTSNPN, CDR2 SVGIG (reference sequence). V lost 2 bases and J lost 0, with 6 bases in between. There are 13 residues in the CDR3. The CDR3 DNA reads as TGTGCCTGGAGTCTCCCGAGCACAGATACGCAGTATTTT. Amino acids: CAWSLPSTDTQYF. Full variable domain (outside the CDR3, taken from reference TRBV30 and TRBJ2-3): SQTIHQWPATLVQPVGSPLSLECTVEGTSNPNLYWYRQAAGRGLQLLFYSVGIGQISSEVPQNLSASRPQDRQFILSSKKLLLSDSGFYLCAWSLPSTDTQYFGPGTRLTVL.

In DNA form, the CDR3 reads TGTGCCAGCAGTTTGAGGCATCTCTCTGGAAACACCATATATTTT. It encodes CASSLRHLSGNTIYF. The genes are TRBV28 and TRBJ1-3, with D unresolved. Deletions cut 3 bases from V and 0 bases from J, with 9 bases between. Germline CDR1 and CDR2: MDHEN and SYDVKM. CDR3 size: 15 residues.

This chain uses TRBV4-1 with TRBJ1-1, with D perhaps matching TRBD1 (5 bases). From germline, CDR1 is MGHRA and CDR2 YSYEKL. V dropped 1 base and J dropped 0 bases, with 9 bases sitting between them. This CDR3 region has 15 residues. The CDR3 nucleotides read TGCGCCAGCAGCCAAGCAGGGCCAATGAACACTGAAGCTTTCTTT. Amino acids: CASSQAGPMNTEAFF.

This sequence joins TRBV28 and TRBJ1-5, with 9 bases fitting TRBD1. The germline CDR1 and CDR2 sequences are MDHEN and SYDVKM. J lost 7 bases, V lost 6 bases, and 4 bases had no gene match. This CDR3 contains 13 residues. CDR3 bases: TGTGCCAGCAGGGGGGGACAGGGCCAGCCCCAGCATTTT. It specifies CASRGGQGQPQHF.

This clone was seen just once. This sequence joins TRBV27 and TRBJ2-7; 9 positions agree with TRBD1. This CDR3 contains 15 residues. Looked up from germline, CDR1 is MNHEY and CDR2 is SMNVEV (reference sequence). Trimming took 5 bases from V and 5 from J; bases not matched to a gene: 10. CDR3 residues: CASSTRLQGADEQYF. CDR3 DNA: TGTGCCAGCAGTACGCGCTTACAGGGGGCGGACGAGCAGTACTTC.

This chain joins TRBV5-5 and TRBJ1-1, with a possible D match to TRBD1 (5 bases). Germline V lookup: CDR1 SGHKS, CDR2 YYEKEE (reference sequence). The CDR3 loop spans 14 amino acids. The V end lost 2 bases, the J end lost 4 bases, and 12 bases lay between the germline ends. The CDR3 nucleotides are TGTGCCAGCAGCTTCCCCCAGGGTGTCACTGAAGCTTTCTTT. Amino acid sequence: CASSFPQGVTEAFF. Supplemented by reference TRBV5-5 and TRBJ1-1, the full variable domain reads DAGVTQSPTHLIKTRGQQVTLRCSPISGHKSVSWYQQVLGQGPQFIFQYYEKEERGRGNFPDRFSARQFPNYSSELNVNALLLGDSALYLCASSFPQGVTEAFFGQGTRLTVV.

This clone appeared once. This chain connects TRBV20-1 to TRBJ1-1; 8 bases align to TRBD1. Germline V gene lookup returns CDR1 DFQATT and CDR2 SNEGSKA (reference sequence). Trimming removed 7 bases from V and 9 bases from J; junction bases left unmatched: 7. The CDR3 totals 11 residues. CDR3 sequence reads: CSDQGAIQAFF. CDR3 nucleotide sequence: TGCAGTGATCAGGGGGCGATTCAAGCTTTCTTT.

The V and J genes are TRBV29-1 and TRBJ2-2; 7 nucleotides align to TRBD1. Germline values: CDR1 SQVTM, CDR2 ANQGSEA. V lost 2 bases to trimming and J lost 5 bases; unmatched junction nucleotides: 2. The CDR3 extends over 13 amino acids. The DNA of the CDR3 is TGCAGCGTTGAACGACAGGGTACCGGGGAGCTGTTTTTT. Encoded protein: CSVERQGTGELFF.

This chain connects TRBV7-8 to TRBJ1-2; tentatively, D is TRBD1 (6 bases). The CDR3 is 16 residues long. The germline CDR1 and CDR2 sequences are SGHVS and FQNEAQ. Trimming took 1 base from V and 0 from J, leaving 12 bases between them. CDR3 sequence: CASSLEQGTPNYGYTF. As DNA, the CDR3 is TGTGCCAGCAGCTTAGAACAGGGAACGCCTAACTATGGCTACACCTTC.

This clone was counted a single time. The rearrangement joins TRBV19 to TRBJ1-5, with D possibly being TRBD1 (6 bases). Germline CDR1 is LNHDA and CDR2 is SQIVND (reference sequence). This CDR3 has 14 amino acids. Trimming removed 6 bases from V and 4 bases from J, with 13 bases in between. The chain's CDR3 is CASRWGGGNQPQHF. The CDR3 DNA reads as TGTGCCAGTAGATGGGGAGGGGGAAATCAGCCCCAGCATTTT.

The chain couples TRBV27 to TRBJ1-1; D is uncertain. The CDR3 spans 14 residues. Germline V gives CDR1 MNHEY, CDR2 SMNVEV (reference sequence). V was trimmed by 0 bases and J by 5 bases, leaving 10 bases between them. CDR3 residues: CASSLSHYMTEAFF. CDR3 sequence (DNA): TGTGCCAGCAGTTTATCCCATTACATGACTGAAGCTTTCTTT.

This chain joins TRBV28 and TRBJ2-7, with 9 bases that match TRBD2. Germline V CDR1 and CDR2: MDHEN, SYDVKM. CDR3 size: 14 residues. Germline trimming cut 8 bases from V and 4 bases from J; bases unmatched to any gene: 9. The CDR3 sequence: CASGGAGGAYEQYF. CDR3 coding DNA: TGTGCCAGCGGCGGCGCGGGAGGGGCTTACGAGCAGTACTTC. Together with reference TRBV28 and TRBJ2-7, the CDR3 gives the full variable domain: DVKVTQSSRYLVKRTGEKVFLECVQDMDHENMFWYRQDPGLGLRLIYFSYDVKMKEKGDIPEGYSVSREKKERFSLILESASTNQTSMYLCASGGAGGAYEQYFGPGTRLTVT.